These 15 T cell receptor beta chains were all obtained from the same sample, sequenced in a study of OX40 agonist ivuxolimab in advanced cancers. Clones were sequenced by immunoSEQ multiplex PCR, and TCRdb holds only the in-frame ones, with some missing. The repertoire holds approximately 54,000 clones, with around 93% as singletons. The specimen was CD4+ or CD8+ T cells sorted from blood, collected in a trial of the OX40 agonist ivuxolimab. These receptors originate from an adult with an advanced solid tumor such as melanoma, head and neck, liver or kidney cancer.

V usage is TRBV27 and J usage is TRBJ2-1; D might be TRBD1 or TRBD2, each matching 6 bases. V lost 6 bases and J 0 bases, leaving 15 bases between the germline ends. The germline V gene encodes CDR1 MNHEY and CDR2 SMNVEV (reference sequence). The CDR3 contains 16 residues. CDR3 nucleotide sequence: TGTGCCAGCAGAATGAGTGGGGGGCTCTCCTACAATGAGCAGTTCTTC. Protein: CASRMSGGLSYNEQFF.

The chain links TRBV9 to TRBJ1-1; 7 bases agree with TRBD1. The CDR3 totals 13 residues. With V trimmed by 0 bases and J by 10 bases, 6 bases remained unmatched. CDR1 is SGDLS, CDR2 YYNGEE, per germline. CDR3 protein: CASSVGDRDRAFF. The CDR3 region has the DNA TGTGCCAGCAGCGTAGGAGACAGGGATCGAGCTTTCTTT. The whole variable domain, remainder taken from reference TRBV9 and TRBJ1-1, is DSGVTQTPKHLITATGQRVTLRCSPRSGDLSVYWYQQSLDQGLQFLIQYYNGEERAKGNILERFSAQQFPDLHSELNLSSLELGDSALYFCASSVGDRDRAFFGQGTRLTVV.

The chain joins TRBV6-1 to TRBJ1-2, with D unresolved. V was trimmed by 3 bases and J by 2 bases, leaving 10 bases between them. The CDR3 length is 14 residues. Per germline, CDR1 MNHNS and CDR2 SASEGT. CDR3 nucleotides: TGTGCCAGCAGTGATGGCAGGACGAACTATGGCTACACCTTC. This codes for CASSDGRTNYGYTF.

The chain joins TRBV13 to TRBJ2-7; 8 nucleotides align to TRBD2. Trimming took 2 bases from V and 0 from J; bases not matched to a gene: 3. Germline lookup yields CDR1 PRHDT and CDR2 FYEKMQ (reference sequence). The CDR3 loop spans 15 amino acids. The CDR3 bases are TGTGCCAGCAGCTTATTCAGCGGGAGCTCCTACGAGCAGTACTTC. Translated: CASSLFSGSSYEQYF.

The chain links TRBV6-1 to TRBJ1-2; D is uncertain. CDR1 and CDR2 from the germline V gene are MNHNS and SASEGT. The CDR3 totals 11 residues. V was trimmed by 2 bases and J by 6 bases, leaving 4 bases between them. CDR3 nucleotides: TGTGCCAGCAGTGAAATCCATGGCTACACCTTC. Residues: CASSEIHGYTF.

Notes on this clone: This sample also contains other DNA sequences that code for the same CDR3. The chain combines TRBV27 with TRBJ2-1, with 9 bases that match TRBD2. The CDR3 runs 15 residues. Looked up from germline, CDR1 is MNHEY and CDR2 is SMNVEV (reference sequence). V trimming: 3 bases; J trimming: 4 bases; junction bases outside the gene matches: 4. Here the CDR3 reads CASSLAGGPYNEQFF. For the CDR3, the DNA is TGTGCCAGCAGTTTGGCGGGAGGGCCATACAATGAGCAGTTCTTC.

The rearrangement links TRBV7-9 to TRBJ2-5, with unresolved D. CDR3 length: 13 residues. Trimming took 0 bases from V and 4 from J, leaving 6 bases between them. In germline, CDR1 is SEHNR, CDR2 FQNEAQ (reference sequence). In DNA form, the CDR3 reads TGTGCCAGCAGCTTAGCGCTTAGAGAGACCCAGTACTTC. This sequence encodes CASSLALRETQYF.

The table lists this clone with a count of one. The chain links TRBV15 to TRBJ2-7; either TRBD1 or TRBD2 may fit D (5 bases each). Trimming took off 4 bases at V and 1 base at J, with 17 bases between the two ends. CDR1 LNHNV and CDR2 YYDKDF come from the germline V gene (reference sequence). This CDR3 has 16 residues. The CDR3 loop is CATSNPIRGLSYEQYF. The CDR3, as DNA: TGTGCCACCAGCAACCCGATACGGGGCCTATCCTACGAGCAGTACTTC.

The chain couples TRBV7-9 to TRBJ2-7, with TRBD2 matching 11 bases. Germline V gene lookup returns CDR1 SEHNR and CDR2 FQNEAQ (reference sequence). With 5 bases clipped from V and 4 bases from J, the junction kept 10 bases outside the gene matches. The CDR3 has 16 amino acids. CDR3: CASSPEGLADYYEQYF. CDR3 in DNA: TGTGCCAGCAGCCCCGAGGGACTAGCGGATTATTACGAGCAGTACTTC.

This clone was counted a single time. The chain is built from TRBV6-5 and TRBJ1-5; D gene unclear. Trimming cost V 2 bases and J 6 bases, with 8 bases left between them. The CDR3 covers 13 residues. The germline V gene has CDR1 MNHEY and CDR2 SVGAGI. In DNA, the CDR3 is TGTGCCAGCAGTTACGGTTCAAGTCAGCCCCAGCATTTT. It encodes CASSYGSSQPQHF.

CDR3 amino acids: CASETGTELWDTQYF. The CDR3 nucleotides are TGTGCCAGCGAAACCGGGACAGAACTTTGGGATACGCAGTATTTT. V usage is TRBV9 and J usage is TRBJ2-3, with 7 bases matching TRBD1. V was pared by 7 bases and J by 6 bases, with 14 bases of the junction left unmatched. In germline, CDR1 is SGDLS, CDR2 YYNGEE. The CDR3 covers 15 residues.

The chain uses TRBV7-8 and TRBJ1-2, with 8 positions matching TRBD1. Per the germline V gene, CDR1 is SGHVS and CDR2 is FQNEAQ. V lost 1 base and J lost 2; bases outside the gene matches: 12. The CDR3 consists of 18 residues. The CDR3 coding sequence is TGTGCCAGCAGCTTAGTTGGGGGCAGGGGGCGGATAAACTATGGCTACACCTTC. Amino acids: CASSLVGGRGRINYGYTF.

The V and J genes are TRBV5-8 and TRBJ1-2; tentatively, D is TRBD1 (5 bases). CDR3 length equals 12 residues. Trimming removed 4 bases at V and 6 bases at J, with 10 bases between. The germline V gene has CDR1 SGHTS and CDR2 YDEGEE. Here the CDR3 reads CASSPTVDGYTF. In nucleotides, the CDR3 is TGTGCCAGCAGCCCGACAGTAGATGGCTACACCTTC.

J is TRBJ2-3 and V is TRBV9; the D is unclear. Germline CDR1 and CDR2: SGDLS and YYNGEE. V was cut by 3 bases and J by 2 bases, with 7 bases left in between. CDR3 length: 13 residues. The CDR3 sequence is CASSELLTDTQYF. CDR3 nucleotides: TGTGCCAGCAGCGAGTTACTCACAGATACGCAGTATTTT.

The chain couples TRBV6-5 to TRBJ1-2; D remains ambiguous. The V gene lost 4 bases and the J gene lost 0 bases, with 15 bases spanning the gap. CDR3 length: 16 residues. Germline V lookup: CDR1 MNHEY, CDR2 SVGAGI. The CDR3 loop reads CASSWGAGVANYGYTF. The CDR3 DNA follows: TGTGCCAGCAGTTGGGGTGCAGGAGTCGCTAACTATGGCTACACCTTC.